What follows are 23 T cell receptor beta chains derived from one specimen sequenced in a study of post-analysis software for immune sequencing data. Findings and caveats of the study: Patients carried a few TRBV segments more frequently than controls did, and TRBV5-6, TRBV5-1 and TRBV20-1 were among them.

Their antigens remain unidentified. Each TCR beta cDNA library carried unique molecular identifiers. One entry per CDR3 protein results from TCRdb running MiXCR on the PCR reads. Counted here are about 820,000 distinct CDR3 sequences, approximately 50% occurring once; the ten biggest clones make up approximately 4.5%. Input material: blood. These TCRs come from a girl under 18 with multiple sclerosis.

This chain uses TRBV12-3 or TRBV12-4 with TRBJ2-3, with TRBD2 matching over 7 bases. V gave up 6 bases and J gave up 6 bases; unmatched junction bases: 6. The CDR3 is 13 amino acids. The CDR3 protein is CASSLGGDDTQYF. DNA for the CDR3: TGTGCCAGCAGCCTTGGGGGGGACGATACGCAGTATTTT.

V usage is TRBV29-1 and J usage is TRBJ2-4; 14 bases agree with TRBD2. The V gene end was trimmed by 0 bases and the J gene end by 6 bases; junction bases not matched to a gene: 10. In germline, CDR1 is SQVTM, CDR2 ANQGSEA. The CDR3 runs to 18 residues. The CDR3 coding sequence is TGCAGCGTTGAAGAGACTAGCGGGAGGGCGTTTAGCGGAAACATTCAGTACTTC. This codes for CSVEETSGRAFSGNIQYF.

The chain carries TRBV7-9 and TRBJ2-7, with TRBD1 identical over 8 bases. Losses at the gene ends were 3 bases for V and 2 bases for J; bases not matched to a gene: 6. The CDR3 covers 15 residues. Germline V CDR1 and CDR2: SEHNR, FQNEAQ (reference sequence). The CDR3 nucleotides read TGTGCCAGCAGCTTCGGACAGGGCGGTCCCTACGAGCAGTACTTC. Translated, it gives CASSFGQGGPYEQYF.

A single count supports this clonotype. This chain connects TRBV7-8 to TRBJ1-4, with 9 bases matching TRBD1. This CDR3 is 14 amino acids long. V lost 4 bases, J lost 12 bases, and 9 bases stayed unmatched. Germline V gene sequence: CDR1 SGHVS, CDR2 FQNEAQ. This CDR3 reads CASSWGQGVTQLFF. CDR3 in DNA: TGTGCCAGCAGCTGGGGACAGGGAGTTACTCAACTGTTTTTT.

The chain employs TRBV2 and TRBJ1-5; maybe TRBD1 (5 bases). The CDR3 sequence is 14 residues long. Looked up from germline, CDR1 is SNHLY and CDR2 is FYNNEI. V shed 5 bases and J shed 5 bases, with 13 bases lying between them. CDR3 nucleotide sequence: TGTGCCAGCAGTCGCCAGGGCTTGGATCAGCCCCAGCATTTT. It is translated as CASSRQGLDQPQHF. Using reference TRBV2 and TRBJ1-5 for the parts outside the CDR3, the full variable domain is EPEVTQTPSHQVTQMGQEVILRCVPISNHLYFYWYRQILGQKVEFLVSFYNNEISEKSEIFDDQFSVERPDGSNFTLKIRSTKLEDSAMYFCASSRQGLDQPQHFGDGTRLSIL.

The chain combines TRBV5-1 with TRBJ2-7, with 7 bases identical to TRBD1. This CDR3 comprises 13 residues. With V trimmed by 8 bases and J by 3 bases, 8 bases remained unmatched. Germline CDR1 SGHRS, CDR2 YFSETQ. The CDR3 region has the DNA TGCGCCAGTCAGACAGGGAATAGCTACGAGCAGTACTTC. Encoded protein: CASQTGNSYEQYF.

The rearrangement joins TRBV6-1 to TRBJ2-1; 12 bases map to TRBD2. The CDR3 spans 19 residues. Germline loops: CDR1 MNHNS, CDR2 SASEGT. V gave up 3 bases and J gave up 8 bases; unmatched junction bases: 17. The CDR3 nucleotides read TGTGCCAGCAGTGAGGCGGTCCCGGGACTAGCGGGTATGACCGATGAGCAGTTCTTC. This encodes CASSEAVPGLAGMTDEQFF.

The rearrangement links TRBV10-3 to TRBJ2-1, with 8 nucleotides matching TRBD2. V lost 6 bases to trimming and J lost 5 bases; unmatched junction nucleotides: 6. This CDR3 is 14 amino acids long. Germline values: CDR1 ENHRY, CDR2 SYGVKD. CDR3 in DNA: TGTGCCATCAGGACGGGAGGGCCGGACAATGAGCAGTTCTTC. Translation: CAIRTGGPDNEQFF.

This clonotype was counted only a few times. V is TRBV6-5 and J is TRBJ2-3; D might be TRBD2 (6 bases). V lost 4 bases and J lost 2, with 22 bases in between. The germline gives CDR1 MNHEY, CDR2 SVGAGI. The CDR3 length is 18 residues. CDR3 protein: CASSSRLGRGAHTDTQYF. In DNA form, the CDR3 reads TGTGCCAGCAGTTCCAGACTAGGTCGCGGGGCTCACACAGATACGCAGTATTTT.

This chain connects TRBV29-1 to TRBJ2-7; D perhaps matches TRBD2 (5 bases). CDR3 length: 12 amino acids. The V gene's germline CDR1 is SQVTM and CDR2 ANQGSEA. V lost 4 bases, J lost 2 bases, and 9 bases lay in between. CDR3 in amino acids: CSVVGLAYEQYF. The CDR3 region has the DNA TGCAGCGTTGTAGGACTTGCCTACGAGCAGTACTTC.

The chain's CDR3 is CASSLGGINIGTEAFF. CDR3 DNA sequence: TGTGCCAGCAGCTTAGGGGGGATAAACATCGGGACTGAAGCTTTCTTT. The chain links TRBV7-9 to TRBJ1-1; the D gene is possibly TRBD1 (5 bases). The germline gives CDR1 SEHNR, CDR2 FQNEAQ (reference sequence). The CDR3 runs 16 residues. Trimming shortened V by 1 base and J by 5 bases, and 17 bases separated the two germline ends.

This clonotype was detected only a few times. The rearrangement links TRBV2 to TRBJ2-1; 7 nucleotides match TRBD2. V lost 8 bases to trimming and J lost 3 bases; unmatched junction nucleotides: 7. The CDR3 has 14 amino acids. Germline values: CDR1 SNHLY, CDR2 FYNNEI. CDR3 DNA: TGTGCCAGCGCCCAGCGGGGTGGCTACAATGAGCAGTTCTTC. Translation gives CASAQRGGYNEQFF.

The chain employs TRBV5-1 and TRBJ1-6; D is unclear. Germline assignment: CDR1 SGHRS and CDR2 YFSETQ. V gave up 4 bases and J gave up 6 bases, with 11 bases separating them. The CDR3 contains 14 residues. The CDR3 region is CASSTGELNSPLHF. The CDR3 DNA sequence: TGCGCCAGCAGCACTGGAGAACTTAATTCACCCCTCCACTTT.

The chain joins TRBV20-1 to TRBJ2-7; D may be TRBD1 or TRBD2 (5 bases each). Per germline, CDR1 DFQATT and CDR2 SNEGSKA (reference sequence). V dropped 3 bases and J dropped 2 bases, with 14 bases sitting between them. There are 14 residues in the CDR3. As DNA, the CDR3 is TGCAGTGCTAGCGGACCGAGGGGAACCTACGAGCAGTACTTC. The encoded protein is CSASGPRGTYEQYF.

The chain uses TRBV11-1 and TRBJ1-1; D not certain. The CDR3 is 16 amino acids. CDR1 and CDR2 from the germline V gene are SGHAT and FQDESV (reference sequence). V was cut by 8 bases and J by 1 base, with 20 bases left in between. CDR3 sequence (DNA): TGTGCCAGCCAACCCTCCTTCCTCCCAGGGAACACTGAAGCTTTCTTT. This codes for CASQPSFLPGNTEAFF.

V is TRBV6-5 and J is TRBJ2-4; 7 nucleotides align to TRBD2. Trimming took 6 bases from V and 3 from J; bases not matched to a gene: 8. The length of the CDR3 is 15 residues. Per the germline V gene, CDR1 is MNHEY and CDR2 is SVGAGI. CDR3 protein: CASRSQSGDKNIQYF. The CDR3 region has the DNA TGTGCCAGCAGGTCCCAAAGCGGGGACAAAAACATTCAGTACTTC.

There are a few counts of this clonotype. V is TRBV7-2 and J is TRBJ2-3; D is undetermined. This CDR3 region has 15 residues. Germline CDR1 is SGHTA and CDR2 is FQGNSA. V lost 0 bases and J lost 1, with 8 bases in between. The DNA for the CDR3 is TGTGCCAGCAGCTTAGCGCTAATCGGCACAGATACGCAGTATTTT. Translating gives CASSLALIGTDTQYF.

This clonotype was detected a few times. The V gene is TRBV29-1, the J gene TRBJ1-2; tentative D call: TRBD1 (5 bases). The CDR3 runs 12 residues. Germline CDR1 reads SQVTM; CDR2 reads ANQGSEA. V was cut by 4 bases and J by 7 bases, with 13 bases left in between. CDR3 residues: CSVGTGLLGYTF. The CDR3 DNA is TGCAGCGTTGGAACAGGCCTCCTTGGCTACACCTTC.

The chain employs TRBV29-1 and TRBJ2-3; TRBD1 matches at 8 bases. The ends lost 3 bases at V and 0 bases at J; junction bases unmatched: 5. The CDR3 has 15 amino acids. Germline lookup yields CDR1 SQVTM and CDR2 ANQGSEA. DNA for the CDR3: TGCAGCGTTGAGAACAGGGGGGAGAGCACAGATACGCAGTATTTT. Translated: CSVENRGESTDTQYF.

The CDR3 DNA sequence: TGTGCCATCAGTGAGGGGCAGGGGGCCCCCGAGCAGTACTTC. It encodes CAISEGQGAPEQYF. V usage is TRBV10-3 and J usage is TRBJ2-5; 8 bases agree with TRBD1. The J call may be faulty, since TRBJ2-7 better matches the DNA end. From germline, CDR1 is ENHRY and CDR2 SYGVKD. The CDR3 is 14 residues long.

This clonotype has only a few counts. The chain is built from TRBV6-4 and TRBJ2-4; 8 nucleotides align to TRBD2. With V trimmed by 4 bases and J by 2 bases, 7 bases remained unmatched. This CDR3 region has 16 residues. Germline CDR1 and CDR2: MRHNA and SNTAGT. The CDR3 DNA reads as TGTGCCAGCAGTGGAGAGCGGGGGACCCCCAAAAACATTCAGTACTTC. Translation gives CASSGERGTPKNIQYF.

The chain couples TRBV7-3 to TRBJ2-6, with D hard to call. V was cut by 2 bases and J by 0 bases, with 11 bases left in between. Looked up from germline, CDR1 is SGHTA and CDR2 is FQGTGA. The CDR3 is 17 residues long. The CDR3 sequence is CASSLQVLTSGANVLTF. The CDR3 coding sequence is TGTGCCAGCAGCTTACAGGTTCTAACCTCTGGGGCCAACGTCCTGACTTTC.

The chain links TRBV29-1 to TRBJ2-5; 7 nucleotides match TRBD1. J lost 1 base, V lost 4 bases, and 3 bases had no gene match. The CDR3 extends over 13 amino acids. Germline CDR1 is SQVTM and CDR2 is ANQGSEA. In nucleotides, the CDR3 is TGCAGCGTTGTACAGGGGTCCCAAGAGACCCAGTACTTC. Translated: CSVVQGSQETQYF.